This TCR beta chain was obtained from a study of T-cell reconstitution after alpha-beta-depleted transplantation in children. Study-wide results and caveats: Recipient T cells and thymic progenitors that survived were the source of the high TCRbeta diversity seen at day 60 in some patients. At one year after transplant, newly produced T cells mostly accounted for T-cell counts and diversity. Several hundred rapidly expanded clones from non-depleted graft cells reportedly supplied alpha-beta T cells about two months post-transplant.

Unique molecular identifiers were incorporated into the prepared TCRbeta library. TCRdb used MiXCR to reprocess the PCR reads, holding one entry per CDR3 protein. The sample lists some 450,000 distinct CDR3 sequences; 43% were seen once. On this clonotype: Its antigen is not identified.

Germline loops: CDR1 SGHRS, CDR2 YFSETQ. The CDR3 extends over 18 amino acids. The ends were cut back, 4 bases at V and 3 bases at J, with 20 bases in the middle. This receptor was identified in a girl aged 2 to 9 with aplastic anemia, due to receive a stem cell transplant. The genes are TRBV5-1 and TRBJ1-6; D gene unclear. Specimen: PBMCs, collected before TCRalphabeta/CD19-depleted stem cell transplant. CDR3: CASSPDPVGVNYNSPLHF. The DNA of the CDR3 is TGCGCCAGCAGCCCGGACCCTGTTGGGGTAAACTATAATTCACCCCTCCACTTT.